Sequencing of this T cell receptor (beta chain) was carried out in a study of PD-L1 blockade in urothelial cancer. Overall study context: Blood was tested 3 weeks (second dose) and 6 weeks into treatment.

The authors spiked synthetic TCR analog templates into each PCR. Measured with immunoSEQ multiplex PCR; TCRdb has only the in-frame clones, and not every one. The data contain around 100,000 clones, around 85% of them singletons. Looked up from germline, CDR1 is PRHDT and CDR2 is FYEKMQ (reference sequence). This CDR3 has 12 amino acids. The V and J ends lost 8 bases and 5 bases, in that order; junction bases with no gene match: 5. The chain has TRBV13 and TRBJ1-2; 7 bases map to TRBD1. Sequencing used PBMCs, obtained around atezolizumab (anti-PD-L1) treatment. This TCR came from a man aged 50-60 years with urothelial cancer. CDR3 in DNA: TGTGCCAGCTCCTCGACAGGGTATGGCTACACCTTC. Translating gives CASSSTGYGYTF.